This T cell receptor beta chain was found in a study of blood T cell repertoires in COVID-19. The CDR3 consists of 14 residues. V lost 5 bases, J lost 4 bases, and 14 bases lay in between. The germline gives CDR1 SGHAT, CDR2 FQNNGV. Clinical history reported by participants formed the basis on which cohorts were assigned. Using immunoSEQ multiplex PCR, the repertoire was profiled, and TCRdb retains in-frame clones only, with some absent. Among about 200,000 clones listed, around 81% were seen once. Sequencing was done on a sample of PBMCs or T cells enriched from blood (not recorded which). This clonotype originated in a man aged 35 to 55 who had recovered from COVID-19. The rearrangement uses TRBV11-2 and TRBJ1-2, with a weak D call TRBD1 (6 bases). CDR3 DNA: TGTGCCAGCAGCCTTGGGACAATCCCCTATGGCTACACCTTC. It codes for CASSLGTIPYGYTF.